What follows describes a single T cell receptor beta chain. The record originates from a study of blood T cell repertoires in COVID-19. As for the study in general: T cells, B-cell-depleted T cells, or PBMCs provided the cDNA or gDNA that served as material.

Original handling: Amplified reference gene primers provided the basis for estimating nucleated cell counts. The repertoire was sequenced with immunoSEQ multiplex PCR; TCRdb's copy has only in-frame clones and lacks some. From that table come the V and J calls and clone size; the DNA was used to work out D and trimming. The sample consists of over 600,000 clones, approximately 90% of them appearing once. The receptor was isolated from a woman aged 18-35 years with acute or convalescent COVID-19. Input material: peripheral blood.

CDR3 sequence: CASSIPQGYSGANVLTF. In DNA, the CDR3 is TGTGCCAGTAGTATCCCACAGGGGTACTCTGGGGCCAACGTCCTGACTTTC. The chain employs TRBV19 and TRBJ2-6; 7 nucleotides match TRBD1. CDR3 size: 17 residues. Germline CDR1 and CDR2: LNHDA and SQIVND (reference sequence). Trimming at V came to 3 bases and at J to 0 bases, leaving 5 bases not matched to a gene. The full variable domain, with the rest looked up from reference TRBV19 and TRBJ2-6, is DGGITQSPKYLFRKEGQNVTLSCEQNLNHDAMYWYRQDPGQGLRLIYYSQIVNDFQKGDIAEGYSVSREKKESFPLTVTSAQKNPTAFYLCASSIPQGYSGANVLTFGAGSRLTVL.